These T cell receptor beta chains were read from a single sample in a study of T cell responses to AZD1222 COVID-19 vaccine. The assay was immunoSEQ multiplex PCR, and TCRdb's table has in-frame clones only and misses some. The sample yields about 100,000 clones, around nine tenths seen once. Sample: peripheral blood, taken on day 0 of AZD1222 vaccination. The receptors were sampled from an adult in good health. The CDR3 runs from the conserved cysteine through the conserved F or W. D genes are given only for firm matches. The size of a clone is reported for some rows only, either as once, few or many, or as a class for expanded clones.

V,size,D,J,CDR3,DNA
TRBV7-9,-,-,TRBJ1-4,CASNGNDGEKLFF,TGTGCCAGCAACGGGAATGATGGCGAAAAACTGTTTTTT
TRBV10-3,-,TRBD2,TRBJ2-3,CAIGRGAGGDTQYF,TGTGCCATCGGTCGCGGGGCCGGGGGGGATACGCAGTATTTT
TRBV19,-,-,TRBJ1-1,CASSKGVADGTEAFF,TGTGCCAGTAGTAAGGGGGTGGCAGACGGCACTGAAGCTTTCTTT
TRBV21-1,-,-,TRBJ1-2,CASSKGLRGYTF,TGTGCCAGCAGCAAAGGATTGCGTGGCTACACCTTC
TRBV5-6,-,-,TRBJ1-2,CASSLRHYYGYTF,TGTGCCAGCAGCTTGCGTCACTACTATGGCTACACCTTC
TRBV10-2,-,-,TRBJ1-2,CASSEGGFYGYTF,TGCGCCAGCAGTGAGGGAGGGTTCTATGGCTACACCTTC
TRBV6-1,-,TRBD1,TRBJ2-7,CASSEARDRVNYEQYF,TGTGCCAGCAGTGAAGCTAGGGACAGGGTTAACTACGAGCAGTACTTC
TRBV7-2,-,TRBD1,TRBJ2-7,CASSLGQGTYEQYF,TGTGCCAGCAGCTTGGGACAGGGAACCTACGAGCAGTACTTC
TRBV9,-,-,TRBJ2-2,CASSGRDLFEGGELFF,TGTGCCAGCAGCGGCCGGGACTTGTTCGAGGGCGGGGAGCTGTTTTTT
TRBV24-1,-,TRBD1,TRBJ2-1,CATSDGSATGVFNEQFF,TGTGCCACCAGTGATGGATCCGCGACAGGGGTTTTCAATGAGCAGTTCTTC
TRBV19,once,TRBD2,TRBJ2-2,CASRSSGGASTGELFF,TGTGCCAGTAGGTCTAGCGGGGGGGCGAGCACCGGGGAGCTGTTTTTT
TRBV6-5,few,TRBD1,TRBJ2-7,CASSPGQGSYEQYF,TGTGCCAGCAGTCCGGGACAGGGCTCCTACGAGCAGTACTTC
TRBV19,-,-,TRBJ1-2,CASLQRGLSNYGYTF,TGTGCCAGTTTACAGAGGGGCCTTTCTAACTATGGCTACACCTTC
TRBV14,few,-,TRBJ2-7,CASSQEVTVGEQYF,TGTGCCAGCAGCCAAGAGGTCACCGTAGGGGAGCAGTACTTC
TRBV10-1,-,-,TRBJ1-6,CASSEGLSSPLHF,TGCGCCAGCAGTGAGGGATTGAGTTCACCCCTCCACTTT
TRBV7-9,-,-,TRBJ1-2,CASSLLMRGEGYTF,TGTGCCAGCAGCTTGTTGATGAGGGGGGAGGGCTACACCTTC
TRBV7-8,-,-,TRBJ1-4,CASSLVLGSNEKLFF,TGTGCCAGCAGCTTAGTTTTAGGGTCGAATGAAAAACTGTTTTTT
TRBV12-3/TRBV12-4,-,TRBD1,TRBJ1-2,CASGQGSNGYTF,TGTGCCAGCGGACAGGGTTCTAATGGCTACACCTTC
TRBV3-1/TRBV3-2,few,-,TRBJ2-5,CASSQEPPRRGFRETQYF,TGTGCCAGCAGCCAAGAACCCCCCAGGAGGGGTTTCAGAGAGACCCAGTACTTC
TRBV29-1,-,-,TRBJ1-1,CGMLRGNMNTEAFF,TGCGGAATGTTGAGAGGAAACATGAACACTGAAGCTTTCTTT
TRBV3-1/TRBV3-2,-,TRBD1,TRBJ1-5,CASSQEIGQGAYMGNQPQHF,TGTGCCAGCAGCCAAGAAATAGGACAGGGGGCTTATATGGGCAATCAGCCCCAGCATTTT
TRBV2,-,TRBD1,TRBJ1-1,CASSEGQGPTNTEAFF,TGTGCCAGCAGTGAAGGACAGGGGCCTACGAACACTGAAGCTTTCTTT
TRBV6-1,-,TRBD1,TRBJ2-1,CASSEYGTGNPYNEQFF,TGTGCCAGCAGTGAGTATGGGACAGGGAACCCCTACAATGAGCAGTTCTTC